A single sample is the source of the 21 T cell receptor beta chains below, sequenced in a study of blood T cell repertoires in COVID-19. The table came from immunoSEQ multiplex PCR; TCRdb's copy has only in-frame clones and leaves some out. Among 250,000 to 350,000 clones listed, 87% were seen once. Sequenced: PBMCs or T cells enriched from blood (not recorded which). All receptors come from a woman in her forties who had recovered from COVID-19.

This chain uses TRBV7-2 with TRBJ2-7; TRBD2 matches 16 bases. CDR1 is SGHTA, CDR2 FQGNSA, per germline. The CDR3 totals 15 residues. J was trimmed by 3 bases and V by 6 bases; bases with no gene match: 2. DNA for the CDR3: TGTGCCAGCAGGGGGACTAGCGGGAGGGTCTACGAGCAGTACTTC. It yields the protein CASRGTSGRVYEQYF.

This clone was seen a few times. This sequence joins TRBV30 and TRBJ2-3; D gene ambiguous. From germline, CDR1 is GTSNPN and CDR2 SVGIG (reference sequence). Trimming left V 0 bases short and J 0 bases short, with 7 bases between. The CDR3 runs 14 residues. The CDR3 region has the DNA TGTGCCTGGAGTGTATACGGGAGCACAGATACGCAGTATTTT. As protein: CAWSVYGSTDTQYF.

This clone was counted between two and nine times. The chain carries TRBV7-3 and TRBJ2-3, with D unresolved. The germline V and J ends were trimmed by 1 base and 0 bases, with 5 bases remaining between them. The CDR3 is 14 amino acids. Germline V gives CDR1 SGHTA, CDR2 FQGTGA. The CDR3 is CASSLIPSTDTQYF. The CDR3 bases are TGTGCCAGCAGCTTAATCCCTAGCACAGATACGCAGTATTTT.

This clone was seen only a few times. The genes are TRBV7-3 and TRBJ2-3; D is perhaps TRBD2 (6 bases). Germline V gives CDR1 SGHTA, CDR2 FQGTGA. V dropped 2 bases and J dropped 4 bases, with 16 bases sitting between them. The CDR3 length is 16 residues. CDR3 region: CASSLQAGIGADTQYF. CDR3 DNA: TGTGCCAGCAGCTTACAGGCGGGGATAGGAGCAGATACGCAGTATTTT.

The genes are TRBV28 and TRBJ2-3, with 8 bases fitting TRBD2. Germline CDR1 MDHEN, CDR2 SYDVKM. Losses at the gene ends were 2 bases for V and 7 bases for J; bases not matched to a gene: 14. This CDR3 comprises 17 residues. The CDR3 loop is CASSLGRGSGNVNTQYF. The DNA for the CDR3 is TGTGCCAGCAGTTTAGGGCGGGGTAGCGGGAATGTTAATACGCAGTATTTT. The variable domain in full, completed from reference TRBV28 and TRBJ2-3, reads DVKVTQSSRYLVKRTGEKVFLECVQDMDHENMFWYRQDPGLGLRLIYFSYDVKMKEKGDIPEGYSVSREKKERFSLILESASTNQTSMYLCASSLGRGSGNVNTQYFGPGTRLTVL.

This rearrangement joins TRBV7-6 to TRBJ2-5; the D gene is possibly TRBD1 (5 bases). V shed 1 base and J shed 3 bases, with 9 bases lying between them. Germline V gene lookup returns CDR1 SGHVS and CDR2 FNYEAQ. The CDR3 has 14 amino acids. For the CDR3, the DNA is TGTGCCAGCAGCTTAGTAGGGGTGAAAGAGACCCAGTACTTC. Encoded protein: CASSLVGVKETQYF. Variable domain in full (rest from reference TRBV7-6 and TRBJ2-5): GAGVSQSPRYKVTKRGQDVALRCDPISGHVSLYWYRQALGQGPEFLTYFNYEAQQDKSGLPNDRFSAERPEGSISTLTIQRTEQRDSAMYRCASSLVGVKETQYFGPGTRLLVL.

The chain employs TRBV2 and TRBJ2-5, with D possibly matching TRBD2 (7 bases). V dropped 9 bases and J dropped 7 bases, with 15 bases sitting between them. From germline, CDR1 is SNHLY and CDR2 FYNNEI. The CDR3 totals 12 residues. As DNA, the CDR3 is TGTGCCAGAAGGGGGGGTGGCGGGACCCAGTACTTC. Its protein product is CARRGGGGTQYF.

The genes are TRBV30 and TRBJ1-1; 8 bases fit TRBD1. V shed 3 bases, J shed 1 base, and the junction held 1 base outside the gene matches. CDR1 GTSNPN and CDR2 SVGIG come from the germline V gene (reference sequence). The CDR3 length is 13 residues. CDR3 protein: CAWSGQGNTEAFF. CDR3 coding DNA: TGTGCCTGGAGCGGACAGGGGAACACTGAAGCTTTCTTT.

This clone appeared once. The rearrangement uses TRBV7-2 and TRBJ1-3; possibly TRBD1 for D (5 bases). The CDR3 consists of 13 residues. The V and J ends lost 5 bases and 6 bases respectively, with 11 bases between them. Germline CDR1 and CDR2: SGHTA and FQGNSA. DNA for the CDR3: TGTGCCAGCAGCCAGTCGGGGGAAAACACCATATATTTT. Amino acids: CASSQSGENTIYF.

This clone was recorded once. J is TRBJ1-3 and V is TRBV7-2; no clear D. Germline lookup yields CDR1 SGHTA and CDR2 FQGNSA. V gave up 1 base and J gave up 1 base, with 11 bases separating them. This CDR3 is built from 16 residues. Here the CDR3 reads CASSLGSVGSGNTIYF. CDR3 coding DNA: TGTGCCAGCAGCTTAGGGTCAGTTGGTTCTGGAAACACCATATATTTT.

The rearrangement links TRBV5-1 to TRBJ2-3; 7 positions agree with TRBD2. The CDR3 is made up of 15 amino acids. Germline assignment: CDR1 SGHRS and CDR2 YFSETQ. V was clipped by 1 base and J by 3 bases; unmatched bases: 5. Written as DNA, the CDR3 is TGCGCCAGCAGCTTGATAGTTAGCGGGACAGATACGCAGTATTTT. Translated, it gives CASSLIVSGTDTQYF.

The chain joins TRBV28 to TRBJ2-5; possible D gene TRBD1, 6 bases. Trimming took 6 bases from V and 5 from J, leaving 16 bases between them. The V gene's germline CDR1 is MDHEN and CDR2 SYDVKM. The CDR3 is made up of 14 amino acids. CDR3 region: CASRTRDTDETQYF. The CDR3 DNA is TGTGCCAGCAGGACCCGGGACACCGATGAGACCCAGTACTTC.

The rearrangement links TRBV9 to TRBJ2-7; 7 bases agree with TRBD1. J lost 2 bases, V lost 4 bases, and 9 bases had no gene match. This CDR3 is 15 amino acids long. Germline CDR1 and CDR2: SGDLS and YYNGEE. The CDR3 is CASSPSQGVTYEQYF. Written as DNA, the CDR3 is TGTGCCAGCAGCCCCTCCCAGGGGGTGACCTACGAGCAGTACTTC.

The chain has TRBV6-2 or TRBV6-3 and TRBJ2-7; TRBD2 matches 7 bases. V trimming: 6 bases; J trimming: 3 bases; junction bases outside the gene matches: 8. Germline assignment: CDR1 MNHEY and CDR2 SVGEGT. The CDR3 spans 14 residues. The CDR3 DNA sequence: TGTGCCAGCAGCAAGGGACTATCGGTCTACGAGCAGTACTTC. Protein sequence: CASSKGLSVYEQYF.

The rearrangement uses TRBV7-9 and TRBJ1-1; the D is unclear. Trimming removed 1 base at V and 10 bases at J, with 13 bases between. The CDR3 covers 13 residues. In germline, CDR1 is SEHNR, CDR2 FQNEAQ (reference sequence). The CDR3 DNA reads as TGTGCCAGCAGCTTAGAAGACTCCCTAAGAGCTTTCTTT. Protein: CASSLEDSLRAFF. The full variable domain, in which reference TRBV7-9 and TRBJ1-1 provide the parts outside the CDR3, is DTGVSQNPRHKITKRGQNVTFRCDPISEHNRLYWYRQTLGQGPEFLTYFQNEAQLEKSRLLSDRFSAERPKGSFSTLEIQRTEQGDSAMYLCASSLEDSLRAFFGQGTRLTVV.

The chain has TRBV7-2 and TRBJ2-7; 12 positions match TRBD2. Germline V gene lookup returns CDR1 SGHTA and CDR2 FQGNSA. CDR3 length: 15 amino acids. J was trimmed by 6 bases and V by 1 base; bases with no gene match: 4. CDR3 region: CASSLGLAGGVEQYF. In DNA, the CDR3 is TGTGCCAGCAGCTTAGGGCTAGCGGGAGGGGTCGAGCAGTACTTC.

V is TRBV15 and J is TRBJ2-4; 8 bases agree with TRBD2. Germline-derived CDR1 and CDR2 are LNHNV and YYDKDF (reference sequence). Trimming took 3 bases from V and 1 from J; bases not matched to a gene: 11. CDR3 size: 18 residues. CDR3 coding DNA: TGTGCCACCAGCAGGGACCTTCTAGCGGGCGGCGCCAAAAACATTCAGTACTTC. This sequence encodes CATSRDLLAGGAKNIQYF.

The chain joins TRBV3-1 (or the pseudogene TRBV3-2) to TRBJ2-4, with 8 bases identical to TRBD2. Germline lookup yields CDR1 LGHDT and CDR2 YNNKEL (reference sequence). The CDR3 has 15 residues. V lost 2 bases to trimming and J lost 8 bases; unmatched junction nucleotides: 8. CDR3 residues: CASSQYRRGEDIQYF. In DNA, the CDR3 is TGTGCCAGCAGCCAATACCGGCGGGGGGAAGACATTCAGTACTTC.

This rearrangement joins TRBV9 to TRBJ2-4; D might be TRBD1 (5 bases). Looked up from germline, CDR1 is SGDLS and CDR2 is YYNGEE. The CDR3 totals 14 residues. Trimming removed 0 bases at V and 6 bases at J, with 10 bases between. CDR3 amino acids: CASSVEPDINIQYF. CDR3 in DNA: TGTGCCAGCAGCGTAGAGCCGGACATAAACATTCAGTACTTC.

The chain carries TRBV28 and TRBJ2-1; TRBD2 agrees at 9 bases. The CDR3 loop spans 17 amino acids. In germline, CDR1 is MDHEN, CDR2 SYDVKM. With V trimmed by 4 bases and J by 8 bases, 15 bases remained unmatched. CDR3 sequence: CASSSRGRAVSIDEQFF. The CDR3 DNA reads TGTGCCAGCAGTTCCCGCGGGAGGGCCGTTAGTATAGATGAGCAGTTCTTC. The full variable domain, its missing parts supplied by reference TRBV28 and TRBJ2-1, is DVKVTQSSRYLVKRTGEKVFLECVQDMDHENMFWYRQDPGLGLRLIYFSYDVKMKEKGDIPEGYSVSREKKERFSLILESASTNQTSMYLCASSSRGRAVSIDEQFFGPGTRLTVL.

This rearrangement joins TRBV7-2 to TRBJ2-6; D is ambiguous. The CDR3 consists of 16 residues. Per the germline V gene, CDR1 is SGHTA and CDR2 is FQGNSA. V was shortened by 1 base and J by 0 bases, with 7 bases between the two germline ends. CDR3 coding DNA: TGTGCCAGCAGCTTAGGCTTCGGCTCTGGGGCCAACGTCCTGACTTTC. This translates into CASSLGFGSGANVLTF.